This T cell receptor beta chain was sequenced for a study of stem cell transplantation in POMP-related autoinflammatory disease. Across the study: Before transplant: CD4+ naive skewing, low CD8+ proportions, reduced cytokine secretion.

Profiled with immunoSEQ multiplex PCR; TCRdb holds only in-frame clones, not every one. This table holds more than 20,000 clones, roughly 80% found once. CDR3 length equals 13 residues. Trimming took 1 base from V and 9 from J; bases not matched to a gene: 3. Germline CDR1 and CDR2: SGHAT and FQNNGV. This clone occurred once. The receptor was isolated from a human donor with POMP-related autoinflammation and immune dysregulation (PRAID). The chain links TRBV11-2 to TRBJ2-1, with 7 bases that match TRBD2. Sequenced material: CD4+ T cells from PBMCs, taken before stem cell transplantation. CDR3 coding DNA: TGTGCCAGCAGCTTAGTCCGCGGGGGTGAGCAGTTCTTC. This encodes CASSLVRGGEQFF.